The entry below describes one T cell receptor beta chain. This CDR3 is 14 amino acids long. V lost 8 bases and J 2 bases, leaving 13 bases between the germline ends. CDR1 is MNHNS, CDR2 SASEGT, per germline. This sample is drawn from a study of cytomegalovirus exposure and HLA in healthy donors. Using immunoSEQ multiplex PCR, the repertoire was profiled, and TCRdb retains in-frame clones only, with some absent. The sample has about 120,000 clones; 85% are singletons. The donors were part of the roughly 110-subject validation cohort, which stood apart from the roughly 700-subject first cohort. The sample comprised PBMCs. V gene TRBV6-1 combines with J gene TRBJ1-3; D not certain. The sequence came from a woman in her twenties or thirties in good health and CMV-seronegative. CDR3 amino acids: CASGTVTAGNTIYF. The CDR3 nucleotides are TGTGCCAGCGGTACGGTTACGGCTGGAAACACCATATATTTT.